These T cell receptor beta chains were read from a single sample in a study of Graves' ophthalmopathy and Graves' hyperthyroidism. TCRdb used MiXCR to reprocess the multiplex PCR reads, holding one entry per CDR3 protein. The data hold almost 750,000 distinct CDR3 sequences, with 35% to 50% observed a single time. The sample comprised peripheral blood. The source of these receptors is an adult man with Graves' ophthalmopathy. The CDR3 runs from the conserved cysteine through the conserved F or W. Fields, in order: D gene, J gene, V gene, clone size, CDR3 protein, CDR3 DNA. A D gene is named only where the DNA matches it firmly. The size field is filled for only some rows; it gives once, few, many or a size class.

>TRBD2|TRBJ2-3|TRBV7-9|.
CASSRGLAGGPFVEDTQYF
TGTGCCAGCAGCAGAGGACTAGCGGGGGGGCCGTTTGTGGAAGATACGCAGTATTTT
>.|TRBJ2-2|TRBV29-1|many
CSVDQDSGELFF
TGCAGCGTTGACCAAGACAGCGGGGAGCTGTTTTTT
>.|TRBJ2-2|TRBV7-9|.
CASSLVPYTGELFF
TGTGCCAGCAGCTTAGTACCTTACACCGGGGAGCTGTTTTTT
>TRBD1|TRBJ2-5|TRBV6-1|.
CASSPGSVGGFLETQYF
TGTGCCAGCAGCCCCGGGTCGGTAGGGGGCTTTCTAGAGACCCAGTACTTC
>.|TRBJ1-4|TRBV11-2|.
CASSSPHYQTNEKLFF
TGTGCCAGCAGCTCTCCTCATTATCAAACTAATGAAAAACTGTTTTTT
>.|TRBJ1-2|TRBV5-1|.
CASSLVGASRPYGYTF
TGCGCCAGCAGCTTGGTGGGAGCATCACGCCCTTATGGCTACACCTTC
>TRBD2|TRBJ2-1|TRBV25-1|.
CASSQGSTSGAEQFF
TGTGCCAGCAGCCAGGGGTCGACTAGCGGGGCTGAGCAGTTCTTC
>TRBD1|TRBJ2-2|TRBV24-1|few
CATSDSGQTYTGELFF
TGTGCCACCAGTGATTCGGGACAGACTTACACCGGGGAGCTGTTTTTT
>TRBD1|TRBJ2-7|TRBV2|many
CASSFGTGYYEQYF
TGTGCCAGCAGTTTTGGGACAGGTTACTACGAGCAGTACTTC
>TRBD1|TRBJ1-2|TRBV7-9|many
CASSPGTAYGYTF
TGTGCCAGCAGCCCCGGGACAGCCTATGGCTACACCTTC
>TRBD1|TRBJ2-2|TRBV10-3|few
CAISGDRERTGELFF
TGTGCCATCAGTGGGGACAGGGAAAGGACCGGGGAGCTGTTTTTT
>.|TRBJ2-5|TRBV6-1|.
CASSVGTARGSTQYF
TGTGCCAGCAGTGTTGGCACGGCCCGGGGTAGCACCCAGTACTTC
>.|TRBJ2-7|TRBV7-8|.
CASSPGRDQIYEQYF
TGTGCCAGCAGCCCGGGCCGGGACCAGATCTACGAGCAGTACTTC
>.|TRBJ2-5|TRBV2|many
CASSETGQETQYF
TGTGCCAGCAGTGAAACAGGCCAAGAGACCCAGTACTTC
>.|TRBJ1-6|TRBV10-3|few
CASSPKGAQSPLHF
TGTGCCAGCAGTCCCAAGGGTGCACAGTCACCCCTCCACTTT
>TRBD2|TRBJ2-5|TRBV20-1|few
CSASPMGGETQYF
TGCAGTGCTAGTCCAATGGGGGGGGAGACCCAGTACTTC
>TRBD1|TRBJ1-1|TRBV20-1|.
CSANDAAGGAGTEAFF
TGCAGTGCTAATGATGCGGCAGGGGGCGCAGGTACTGAAGCTTTCTTT
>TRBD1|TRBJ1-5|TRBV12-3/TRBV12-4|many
CASTPPGTGQPQHF
TGTGCCAGCACTCCCCCCGGGACAGGTCAGCCCCAGCATTTT
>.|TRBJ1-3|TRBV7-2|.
CASSLGPVGSGNTIYF
TGTGCCAGCAGCTTAGGGCCTGTCGGCTCTGGAAACACCATATATTTT
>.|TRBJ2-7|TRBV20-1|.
CSANGDFTYEQYF
TGCAGTGCCAATGGGGATTTCACCTACGAGCAGTACTTC
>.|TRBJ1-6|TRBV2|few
CASRTRSSGENSPLHF
TGTGCCAGCCGCACAAGGTCATCAGGGGAAAATTCACCCCTCCACTTT
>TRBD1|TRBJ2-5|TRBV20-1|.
CSAITGGGSGTQYF
TGCAGTGCTATAACAGGGGGTGGTAGTGGGACCCAGTACTTC
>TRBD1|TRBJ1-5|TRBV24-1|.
CATSDFSLGTGDQPQHF
TGTGCCACCAGTGATTTCTCGCTAGGGACAGGGGATCAGCCCCAGCATTTT
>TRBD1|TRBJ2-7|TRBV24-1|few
CATSDRDRAIDEQYF
TGTGCCACCAGTGATCGGGACAGGGCCATAGACGAGCAGTACTTC
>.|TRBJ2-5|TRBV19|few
CASSRRGNVETQYF
TGTGCCAGTAGTAGGCGGGGTAACGTAGAGACCCAGTACTTC
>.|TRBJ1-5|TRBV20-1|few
CSARGDTGSNQPQHF
TGCAGTGCAAGAGGGGACACGGGGAGCAATCAGCCCCAGCATTTT
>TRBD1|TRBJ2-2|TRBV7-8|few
CASSAGTGSPGELFF
TGTGCCAGCAGCGCGGGGACAGGTTCACCCGGGGAGCTGTTTTTT
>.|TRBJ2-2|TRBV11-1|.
CASSLGNWELFF
TGTGCCAGCAGCTTAGGCAACTGGGAGCTGTTTTTT
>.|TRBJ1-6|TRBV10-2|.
CASVGQGADSPLHF
TGCGCCAGCGTTGGGCAGGGTGCTGATTCACCCCTCCACTTT
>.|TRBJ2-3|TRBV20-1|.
CSARDAGPTDTQYF
TGCAGTGCTAGAGATGCAGGACCCACAGATACGCAGTATTTT
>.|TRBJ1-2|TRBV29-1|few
CSVLRGDLGVYGYTF
TGCAGCGTCCTGCGGGGGGATCTTGGGGTTTATGGCTACACCTTC
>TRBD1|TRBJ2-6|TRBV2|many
CASRDTGGAGANVLTF
TGTGCCAGCAGGGACACAGGGGGCGCTGGGGCCAACGTCCTGACTTTC
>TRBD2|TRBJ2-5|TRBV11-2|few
CASSLRSSGRVRETQYF
TGTGCCAGCAGCTTACGGAGTAGCGGGAGGGTCCGGGAGACCCAGTACTTC
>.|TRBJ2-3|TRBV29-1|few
CSVEARTDTQYF
TGCAGCGTTGAGGCTCGCACAGATACGCAGTATTTT
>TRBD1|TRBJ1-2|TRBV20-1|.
CSAEQGAGYGYTF
TGCAGTGCCGAACAGGGGGCGGGCTATGGCTACACCTTC
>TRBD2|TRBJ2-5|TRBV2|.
CASSPGSGLAGEAQYF
TGTGCCAGCAGCCCCGGGTCGGGACTAGCAGGGGAGGCCCAGTACTTC
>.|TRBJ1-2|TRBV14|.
CASSPGRGYGYTF
TGTGCCAGCAGCCCCGGTAGAGGGTATGGCTACACCTTC
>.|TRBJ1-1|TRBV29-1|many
CSVERPGMNTEAFF
TGCAGCGTTGAAAGGCCAGGGATGAACACTGAAGCTTTCTTT
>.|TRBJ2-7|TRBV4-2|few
CASGRGASYEQYF
TGTGCCAGCGGCAGGGGGGCCTCCTACGAGCAGTACTTC